This T cell receptor (beta chain) was sequenced during a study of T-cell reconstitution after alpha-beta-depleted transplantation in children. V lost 4 bases to trimming and J lost 3 bases, with 22 bases between them. CDR3 length: 17 residues. The germline gives CDR1 SGHRS, CDR2 YFSETQ. Unique molecular identifiers were used to barcode this TCRbeta library. A single record per CDR3 protein comes from TCRdb applying MiXCR to the PCR reads. This table holds about 540,000 distinct CDR3 sequences, 18% found once. The material sequenced was PBMCs from the stem cell graft donor, taken from the stem cell graft. This receptor was taken from a human donor who donated a stem cell graft to a child with acute lymphoblastic leukemia. The chain employs TRBV5-1 and TRBJ1-2, with a possible D match to TRBD1 (5 bases). The CDR3 coding sequence is TGCGCCAGCAGCGCTCGGCCGGGACCAAGAGGGGACTATGGCTACACCTTC. This gives the protein CASSARPGPRGDYGYTF.